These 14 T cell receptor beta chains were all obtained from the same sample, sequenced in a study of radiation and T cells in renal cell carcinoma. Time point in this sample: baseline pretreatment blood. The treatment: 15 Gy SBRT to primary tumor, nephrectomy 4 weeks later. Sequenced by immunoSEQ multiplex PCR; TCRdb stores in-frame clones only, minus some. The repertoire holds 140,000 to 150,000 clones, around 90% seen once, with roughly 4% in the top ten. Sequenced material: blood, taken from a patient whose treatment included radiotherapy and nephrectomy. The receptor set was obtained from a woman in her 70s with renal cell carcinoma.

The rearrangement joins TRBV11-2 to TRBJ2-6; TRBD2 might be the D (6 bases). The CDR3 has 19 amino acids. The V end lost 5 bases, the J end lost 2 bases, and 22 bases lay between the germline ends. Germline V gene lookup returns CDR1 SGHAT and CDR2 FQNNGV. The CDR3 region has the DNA TGTGCCAGCAGCCAGTGGGAGCGCGGGGCGTTTACTGGGGCCAACGTCCTGACTTTC. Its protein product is CASSQWERGAFTGANVLTF.

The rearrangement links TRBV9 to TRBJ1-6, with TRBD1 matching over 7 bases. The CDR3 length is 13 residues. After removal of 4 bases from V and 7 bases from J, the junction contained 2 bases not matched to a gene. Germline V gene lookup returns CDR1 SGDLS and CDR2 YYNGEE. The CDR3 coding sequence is TGTGCCAGCAGCACACAGGGGAATTCACCCCTCCACTTT. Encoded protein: CASSTQGNSPLHF.

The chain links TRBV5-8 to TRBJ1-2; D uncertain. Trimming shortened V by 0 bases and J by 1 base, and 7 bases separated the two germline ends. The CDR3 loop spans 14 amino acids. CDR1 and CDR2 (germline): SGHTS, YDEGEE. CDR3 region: CASSLVGDNYGYTF. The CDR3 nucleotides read TGTGCCAGCAGCTTGGTGGGAGATAACTATGGCTACACCTTC.

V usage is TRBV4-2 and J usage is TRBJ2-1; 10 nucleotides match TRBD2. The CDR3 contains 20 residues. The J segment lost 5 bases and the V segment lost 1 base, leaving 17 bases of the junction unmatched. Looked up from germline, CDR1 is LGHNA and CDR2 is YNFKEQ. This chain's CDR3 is CASSQAASGGIGRFNNEQFF. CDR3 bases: TGTGCCAGCAGCCAAGCGGCTAGCGGGGGTATCGGGCGTTTTAACAATGAGCAGTTCTTC.

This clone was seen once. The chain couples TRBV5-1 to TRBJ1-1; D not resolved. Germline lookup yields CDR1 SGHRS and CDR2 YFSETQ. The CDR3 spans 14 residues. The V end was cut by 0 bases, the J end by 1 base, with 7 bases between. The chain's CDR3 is CASSLVAANTEAFF. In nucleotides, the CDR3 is TGCGCCAGCAGCTTGGTAGCAGCGAACACTGAAGCTTTCTTT.

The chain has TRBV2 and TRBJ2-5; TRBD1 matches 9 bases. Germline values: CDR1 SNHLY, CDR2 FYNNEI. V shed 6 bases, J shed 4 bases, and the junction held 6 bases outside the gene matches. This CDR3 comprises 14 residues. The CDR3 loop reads CASRNRGLGETQYF. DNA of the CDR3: TGTGCCAGCAGAAACAGGGGGCTAGGAGAGACCCAGTACTTC.

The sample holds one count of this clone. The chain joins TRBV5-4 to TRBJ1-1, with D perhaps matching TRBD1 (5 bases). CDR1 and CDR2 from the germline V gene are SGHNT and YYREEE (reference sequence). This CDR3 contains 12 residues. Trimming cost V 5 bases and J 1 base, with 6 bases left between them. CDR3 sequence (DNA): TGTGCCAGCAGTGGGGGGAACACTGAAGCTTTCTTT. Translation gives CASSGGNTEAFF.

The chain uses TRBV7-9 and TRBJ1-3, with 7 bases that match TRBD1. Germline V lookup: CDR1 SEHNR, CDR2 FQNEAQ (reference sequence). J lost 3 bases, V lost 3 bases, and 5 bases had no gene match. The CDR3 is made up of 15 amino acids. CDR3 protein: CASSFFRDSGNTIYF. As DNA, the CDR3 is TGTGCCAGCAGCTTCTTTCGGGACAGTGGAAACACCATATATTTT. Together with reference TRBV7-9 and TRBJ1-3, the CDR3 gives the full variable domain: DTGVSQNPRHKITKRGQNVTFRCDPISEHNRLYWYRQTLGQGPEFLTYFQNEAQLEKSRLLSDRFSAERPKGSFSTLEIQRTEQGDSAMYLCASSFFRDSGNTIYFGEGSWLTVV.

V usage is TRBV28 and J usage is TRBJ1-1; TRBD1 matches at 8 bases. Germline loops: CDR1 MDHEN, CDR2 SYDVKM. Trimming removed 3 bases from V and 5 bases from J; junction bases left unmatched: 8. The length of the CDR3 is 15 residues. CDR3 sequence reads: CASSLYQGARTEAFF. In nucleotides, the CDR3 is TGTGCCAGCAGTTTGTATCAGGGGGCAAGGACTGAAGCTTTCTTT.

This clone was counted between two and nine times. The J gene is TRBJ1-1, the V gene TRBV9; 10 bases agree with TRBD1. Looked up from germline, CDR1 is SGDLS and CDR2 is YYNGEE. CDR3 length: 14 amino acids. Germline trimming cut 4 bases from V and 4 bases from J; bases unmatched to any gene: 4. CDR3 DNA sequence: TGTGCCAGCAGCATTGGACAGGGGGGCACTGAAGCTTTCTTT. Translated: CASSIGQGGTEAFF.

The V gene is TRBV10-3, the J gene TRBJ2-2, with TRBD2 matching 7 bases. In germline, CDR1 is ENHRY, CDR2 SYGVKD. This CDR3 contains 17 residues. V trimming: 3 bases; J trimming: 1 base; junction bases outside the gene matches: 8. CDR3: CAISDPRSGENTGELFF. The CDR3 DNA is TGTGCCATCAGTGACCCCCGGAGCGGGGAGAACACCGGGGAGCTGTTTTTT.

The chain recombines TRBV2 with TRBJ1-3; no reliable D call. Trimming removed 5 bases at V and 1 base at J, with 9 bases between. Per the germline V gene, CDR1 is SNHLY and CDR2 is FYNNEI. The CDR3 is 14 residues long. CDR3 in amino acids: CASSTTPSGNTIYF. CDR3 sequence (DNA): TGTGCCAGCAGTACGACACCTTCTGGAAACACCATATATTTT.

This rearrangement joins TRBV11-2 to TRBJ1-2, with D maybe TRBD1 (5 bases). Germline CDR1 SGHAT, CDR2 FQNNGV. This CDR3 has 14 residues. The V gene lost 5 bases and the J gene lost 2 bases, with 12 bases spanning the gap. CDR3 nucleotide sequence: TGTGCCAGCAGCCCCAGTGGGGGGAACTATGGCTACACCTTC. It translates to CASSPSGGNYGYTF.

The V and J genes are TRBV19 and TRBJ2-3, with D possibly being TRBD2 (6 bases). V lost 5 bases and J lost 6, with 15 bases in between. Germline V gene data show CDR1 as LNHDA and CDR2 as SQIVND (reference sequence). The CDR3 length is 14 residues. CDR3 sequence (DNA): TGTGCCAGTAGTGAGGGACTTCTCCGCGATACGCAGTATTTT. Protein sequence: CASSEGLLRDTQYF. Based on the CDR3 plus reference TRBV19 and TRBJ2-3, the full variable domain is DGGITQSPKYLFRKEGQNVTLSCEQNLNHDAMYWYRQDPGQGLRLIYYSQIVNDFQKGDIAEGYSVSREKKESFPLTVTSAQKNPTAFYLCASSEGLLRDTQYFGPGTRLTVL.